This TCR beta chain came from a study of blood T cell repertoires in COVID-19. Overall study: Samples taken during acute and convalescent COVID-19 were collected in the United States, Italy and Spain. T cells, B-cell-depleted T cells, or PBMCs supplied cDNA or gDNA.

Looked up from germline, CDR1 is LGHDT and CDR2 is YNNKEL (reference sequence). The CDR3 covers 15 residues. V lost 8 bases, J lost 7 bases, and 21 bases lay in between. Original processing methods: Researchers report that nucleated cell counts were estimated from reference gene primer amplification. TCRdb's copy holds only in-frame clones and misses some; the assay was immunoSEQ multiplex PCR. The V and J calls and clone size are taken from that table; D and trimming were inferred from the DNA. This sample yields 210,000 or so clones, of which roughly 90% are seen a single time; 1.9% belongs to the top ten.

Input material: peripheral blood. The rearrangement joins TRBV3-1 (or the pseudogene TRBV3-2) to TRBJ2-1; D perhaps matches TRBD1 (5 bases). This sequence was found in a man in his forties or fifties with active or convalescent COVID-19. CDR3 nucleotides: TGTGCCAGCTCCCCCCCCAGTACATCAGGGAATGAGCAGTTCTTC. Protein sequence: CASSPPSTSGNEQFF.